A single T cell receptor beta chain is shown here with its context. The CDR3 has 14 amino acids. Germline V CDR1 and CDR2: SGHRS, YFSETQ. J was trimmed by 4 bases and V by 1 base; bases with no gene match: 2. Method: immunoSEQ multiplex PCR; TCRdb's copy keeps in-frame clones and lacks some. The sample consists of approximately 220,000 clones, approximately 86% of them appearing once. These data come from a study of blood T cell repertoires in COVID-19. The rearrangement joins TRBV5-1 to TRBJ2-1; 7 bases are shared with TRBD2. The sequencing input was peripheral blood. The sequence came from a man in his fifties or sixties with acute or convalescent COVID-19. CDR3 protein: CASSLSGEYNEQFF. CDR3 sequence (DNA): TGCGCCAGCAGCTTGAGCGGGGAGTACAATGAGCAGTTCTTC.